One and the same sample provided the 5 T cell receptor beta chains below, sequenced in a study of T-cell reconstitution after alpha-beta-depleted transplantation in children. Using unique molecular identifiers, the investigators prepared the TCRbeta library. From the PCR reads, TCRdb called clonotypes with MiXCR, one entry per CDR3 protein. The sample includes some 200,000 distinct CDR3 sequences, around 7% of them seen just once. The sequences come from PBMCs from the stem cell graft donor, collected from the stem cell graft. The receptors were sampled from a human donor who donated a stem cell graft to a child with Wiskott-Aldrich syndrome.

This clonotype showed up many times. The chain links TRBV6-6 to TRBJ1-2; no clear D gene. From germline, CDR1 is MNHNY and CDR2 SVGAGI (reference sequence). Deletions cut 6 bases from V and 2 bases from J, with 10 bases between. The CDR3 runs to 13 residues. This chain's CDR3 is CASRREANYGYTF. In DNA form, the CDR3 reads TGTGCCAGCAGACGAGAGGCCAACTATGGCTACACCTTC.

This clonotype was recorded many times. The chain has TRBV20-1 and TRBJ1-6, with no clear D. The CDR3 covers 14 residues. The germline CDR1 and CDR2 sequences are DFQATT and SNEGSKA (reference sequence). The V gene lost 3 bases and the J gene lost 10 bases, with 16 bases spanning the gap. CDR3: CSASVPEARSPLHF. DNA of the CDR3: TGCAGTGCTAGTGTCCCGGAGGCTCGCTCACCCCTCCACTTT.

This clonotype was counted a few times. The chain employs TRBV7-8 and TRBJ2-5; 12 nucleotides match TRBD2. The germline V gene has CDR1 SGHVS and CDR2 FQNEAQ. This CDR3 region has 16 residues. J was trimmed by 7 bases and V by 1 base; bases with no gene match: 7. The CDR3 nucleotides are TGTGCCAGCAGCTTAGATTCTAGCGGGGGGGTGGGGACCCAGTACTTC. The encoded protein is CASSLDSSGGVGTQYF.

At least ten counts were recorded for this clonotype. The rearrangement joins TRBV12-3 or TRBV12-4 to TRBJ2-6, with D unclear. V was shortened by 3 bases and J by 1 base, with 16 bases between the two germline ends. The CDR3 runs 18 residues. CDR3: CASSFRVFAPSGANVLTF. The CDR3 DNA sequence: TGTGCCAGCAGTTTCCGGGTCTTCGCACCTTCTGGGGCCAACGTCCTGACTTTC.

This clonotype was picked up a small number of times. The rearrangement links TRBV18 to TRBJ1-5; D is uncertain. The V gene's germline CDR1 is KGHSH and CDR2 LQKENI. Deletions cut 2 bases from V and 2 bases from J, with 7 bases between. The CDR3 runs to 14 residues. The CDR3 DNA sequence: TGTGCCAGCTCACCATTTTTTGGCAATCAGCCCCAGCATTTT. It codes for CASSPFFGNQPQHF.